This is a list of T cell receptor beta chains from one sample in a study of monozygotic twins with inflammatory bowel disease. TCRdb re-called the 5' RACE reads; every CDR3 protein appears as one record, without DNA. The ten most abundant clones cover under 3% of a sample with a few hundred thousand distinct CDR3 sequences. Specimen: blood. The receptors derive from a human donor with ulcerative colitis or Crohn's disease, or a healthy co-twin of an affected twin (not recorded which). The CDR3 runs from the conserved cysteine through the conserved F or W. Fields, in order: V gene, J gene, CDR3 protein.

v_gene: TRBV3-1; j_gene: TRBJ2-2; CDR3aa: CASSHSFSGYTGELFF
v_gene: TRBV20-1; j_gene: TRBJ2-1; CDR3aa: CSARLVAGNNEQFF
v_gene: TRBV14; j_gene: TRBJ2-7; CDR3aa: CASSPKRGQVPTYEQYF
v_gene: TRBV5-1; j_gene: TRBJ1-1; CDR3aa: CASSLKGQQDSEAFF
v_gene: TRBV2; j_gene: TRBJ2-7; CDR3aa: CAFGLAGGEQYF
v_gene: TRBV5-1; j_gene: TRBJ2-4; CDR3aa: CASSLLAGEPVDMQYF
v_gene: TRBV29-1; j_gene: TRBJ2-1; CDR3aa: CSVEDQGAFDNEQFF
v_gene: TRBV3-1; j_gene: TRBJ2-1; CDR3aa: CASSQDGGNYNEQFF
v_gene: TRBV6-2/TRBV6-3; j_gene: TRBJ2-1; CDR3aa: CASSYNRGQGQFF
v_gene: TRBV4-3; j_gene: TRBJ2-1; CDR3aa: CASSRQSGLVFYEQFF
v_gene: TRBV11-2; j_gene: TRBJ2-5; CDR3aa: CASSLHLGSGGALWETQYF
v_gene: TRBV7-2; j_gene: TRBJ1-1; CDR3aa: CASSKKRTGNTEAFF
v_gene: TRBV18; j_gene: TRBJ2-1; CDR3aa: CASSQQGLPYNEQFF
v_gene: TRBV28; j_gene: TRBJ2-7; CDR3aa: CASWTSGSSYEQYF
v_gene: TRBV5-8; j_gene: TRBJ2-1; CDR3aa: CASSTGTSGVNEQFF
v_gene: TRBV5-7; j_gene: TRBJ1-1; CDR3aa: CASSLEGRLVGAMNTEAFF
v_gene: TRBV20-1; j_gene: TRBJ2-3; CDR3aa: CSARGLATDTQYF
v_gene: TRBV28; j_gene: TRBJ2-3; CDR3aa: CASSLPTGGIDTQYF
v_gene: TRBV5-1; j_gene: TRBJ1-2; CDR3aa: CASSSQTGTSNGYTF
v_gene: TRBV2; j_gene: TRBJ2-1; CDR3aa: CASSVSGAHNEQFF
v_gene: TRBV20-1; j_gene: TRBJ2-7; CDR3aa: CSARMGRDEQYF
v_gene: TRBV1; j_gene: TRBJ2-2; CDR3aa: CTSSPSSGEETGELFF
v_gene: TRBV4-2; j_gene: TRBJ2-3; CDR3aa: CASSQDRRGLADTQYF
v_gene: TRBV5-1; j_gene: TRBJ2-1; CDR3aa: CASSQRNRGNEQFF
v_gene: TRBV24-1; j_gene: TRBJ2-3; CDR3aa: CATSVNQAGASTDTQYF
v_gene: TRBV20-1; j_gene: TRBJ2-5; CDR3aa: CSAREGASGDQETQYF
v_gene: TRBV12-3/TRBV12-4; j_gene: TRBJ1-6; CDR3aa: CASRRDRGLDSPLHF
v_gene: TRBV20-1; j_gene: TRBJ2-3; CDR3aa: CSAMGQTSTDTQYF
v_gene: TRBV7-6; j_gene: TRBJ2-1; CDR3aa: CASSITAKDEQFF
v_gene: TRBV20-1; j_gene: TRBJ1-5; CDR3aa: CSARWVGRDQPQHF
v_gene: TRBV4-1; j_gene: TRBJ2-7; CDR3aa: CASSQRDESYEQYF
v_gene: TRBV7-2; j_gene: TRBJ2-4; CDR3aa: CASSLVGRVDIQYF
v_gene: TRBV5-5; j_gene: TRBJ2-7; CDR3aa: CASSLILEVTYEQYF
v_gene: TRBV27; j_gene: TRBJ1-6; CDR3aa: CASSVSGTRNSPLHF
v_gene: TRBV28; j_gene: TRBJ2-7; CDR3aa: CASSSGQGRSEQYF
v_gene: TRBV27; j_gene: TRBJ2-1; CDR3aa: CASIAGGSSSYNEQFF
v_gene: TRBV7-9; j_gene: TRBJ1-5; CDR3aa: CASSLENQPQHF
v_gene: TRBV12-3/TRBV12-4; j_gene: TRBJ1-2; CDR3aa: CASSPQNSEGHGYTF
v_gene: TRBV5-6; j_gene: TRBJ2-2; CDR3aa: CASSLAPGANTGELFF
v_gene: TRBV19; j_gene: TRBJ1-5; CDR3aa: CASSIGWGRVSNQPQHF
v_gene: TRBV20-1; j_gene: TRBJ2-1; CDR3aa: CSAKRGYYNEQFF
v_gene: TRBV12-3/TRBV12-4; j_gene: TRBJ1-2; CDR3aa: CASTSPGVYGYTF
v_gene: TRBV28; j_gene: TRBJ1-6; CDR3aa: CASSSTLGLTPTDHNSPLHF
v_gene: TRBV5-1; j_gene: TRBJ2-7; CDR3aa: CASSLVSSGLRSRSYEQYF
v_gene: TRBV3-1; j_gene: TRBJ2-1; CDR3aa: CASSQSGPEQFF
v_gene: TRBV4-3; j_gene: TRBJ2-2; CDR3aa: CASSPGRRGRQTGELFF
v_gene: TRBV20-1; j_gene: TRBJ2-7; CDR3aa: CSATGGAFIHEQYF
v_gene: TRBV20-1; j_gene: TRBJ2-1; CDR3aa: CSAPVRGGSSYNEQFF
v_gene: TRBV7-8; j_gene: TRBJ2-7; CDR3aa: CASSLLGTGDSYEQYF
v_gene: TRBV20-1; j_gene: TRBJ2-2; CDR3aa: CSAPFPGQGLTGELFF